One and the same sample provided the 27 T cell receptor beta chains below, sequenced in a study of blood T cell repertoires in COVID-19 (dated by TCRdb to 2020 to 2022). The method behind the library was the immunoSEQ multiplex PCR assay. TCRdb's version of the immuneACCESS table is confined to in-frame rearrangements and falls short of the full clone set. An unresolved V gene accounts for under half of the shortfall where checked; the remainder is of unknown origin. A total of 140,000 to 150,000 clones appear in this sample, 84% of them only once. The ten biggest clones cover more than 4.5% of the sample. Sequenced input: PBMCs or T cells enriched from blood (not recorded which). Receptors originate from a woman aged 45-65 years who had been exposed to COVID-19.

J is TRBJ2-2 and V is TRBV7-2, with TRBD2 identical over 9 bases. CDR3 length: 17 residues. The V and J ends lost 1 base and 0 bases, in that order; junction bases with no gene match: 3. Germline V CDR1 and CDR2: SGHTA, FQGNSA. The CDR3 DNA follows: TGTGCCAGCAGCTTAGTAGGCGGGGGGGCGAACACCGGGGAGCTGTTTTTT. Translating gives CASSLVGGGANTGELFF. The full variable domain, completed using reference TRBV7-2 and TRBJ2-2, is GAGVSQSPSNKVTEKGKDVELRCDPISGHTALYWYRQSLGQGLEFLIYFQGNSAPDKSGLPSDRFSAERTGGSVSTLTIQRTQQEDSAVYLCASSLVGGGANTGELFFGEGSRLTVL.

This clone was counted at least ten times. The chain carries TRBV29-1 and TRBJ1-5, with 9 bases aligning to TRBD1. Looked up from germline, CDR1 is SQVTM and CDR2 is ANQGSEA. Unmatched junction bases numbered 5, after V lost 5 bases and J lost 3 bases. The CDR3 runs 14 residues. CDR3 nucleotide sequence: TGCAGCGTTCAGGGACAGGGCTCCAATCAGCCCCAGCATTTT. It is translated as CSVQGQGSNQPQHF.

The chain is built from TRBV15 and TRBJ2-5; D possibly corresponds to TRBD1 (6 bases). The V end lost 6 bases, the J end lost 1 base, and 15 bases lay between the germline ends. The CDR3 spans 15 residues. From germline, CDR1 is LNHNV and CDR2 YYDKDF (reference sequence). CDR3 in DNA: TGTGCCACCAGGGTTCTGGGGGCGGGCCAAGAGACCCAGTACTTC. Residues: CATRVLGAGQETQYF.

This chain uses TRBV5-8 with TRBJ1-5, with unresolved D. CDR3 length: 15 amino acids. V lost 1 base, J lost 2 bases, and 10 bases lay in between. Per germline, CDR1 SGHTS and CDR2 YDEGEE. CDR3 in DNA: TGTGCCAGCAGCTTGCACGTCAGCGGCAATCAGCCCCAGCATTTT. Translating gives CASSLHVSGNQPQHF.

The V and J genes are TRBV2 and TRBJ1-6, with unresolved D. V lost 4 bases and J lost 7, with 8 bases in between. The CDR3 length is 13 residues. Germline CDR1 reads SNHLY; CDR2 reads FYNNEI. CDR3 sequence: CASSVKPNSPLHF. The CDR3 DNA sequence: TGTGCCAGCAGTGTTAAGCCAAATTCACCCCTCCACTTT.

This clone has just a few counts. The chain couples TRBV6-5 to TRBJ1-2, with D possibly matching TRBD1 (5 bases). CDR3 size: 13 residues. Trimming cost V 5 bases and J 4 bases, with 11 bases left between them. Germline loops: CDR1 MNHEY, CDR2 SVGAGI. CDR3 sequence (DNA): TGTGCCAGCAGTCCACAGGAAAGCTATGGCTACACCTTC. It encodes CASSPQESYGYTF.

The chain links TRBV11-1 to TRBJ1-2, with D perhaps matching TRBD1 (5 bases). Germline V CDR1 and CDR2: SGHAT, FQDESV (reference sequence). Trimming stripped 3 bases from V and 3 bases from J, with 14 bases between. The CDR3 is 15 residues long. The CDR3 here is CASSLSPGTYYGYTF. The CDR3 DNA is TGTGCCAGCAGCTTGTCCCCCGGGACTTACTATGGCTACACCTTC.

The chain recombines TRBV6-2 or TRBV6-3 with TRBJ2-7; TRBD1 aligns across 7 bases. The CDR3 runs to 13 residues. V dropped 4 bases and J dropped 1; count of bases not matched to a gene: 1. The V gene's germline CDR1 is MNHEY and CDR2 SVGEGT. CDR3 amino acids: CASSLTGSYEQYF. The CDR3 DNA follows: TGTGCCAGCAGTTTGACAGGGTCCTACGAGCAGTACTTC.

This sequence joins TRBV4-3 and TRBJ2-2; TRBD1 might be the D (6 bases). Germline CDR1 reads LGHNA; CDR2 reads YSLEER. V was cut by 6 bases and J by 5 bases, with 16 bases left in between. This CDR3 is built from 15 residues. The DNA for the CDR3 is TGCGCCAGCAGTCAACAGGGTATTGGAACCGGGGAGCTGTTTTTT. The encoded protein is CASSQQGIGTGELFF.

This chain connects TRBV7-8 to TRBJ1-1; D possibly corresponds to TRBD1 (6 bases). Trimming pared 5 bases from V and 1 base from J, leaving 17 bases between. CDR3 length: 16 residues. Germline V gives CDR1 SGHVS, CDR2 FQNEAQ. The CDR3 is CASSTRRGGGNTEAFF. The CDR3 DNA reads as TGTGCCAGCAGCACAAGGAGGGGAGGGGGGAACACTGAAGCTTTCTTT.

The chain joins TRBV11-3 to TRBJ2-5; 9 bases map to TRBD2. The CDR3 length is 16 residues. V trimming: 2 bases; J trimming: 5 bases; junction bases outside the gene matches: 9. The germline CDR1 and CDR2 sequences are SGHNT and YENEEA. This CDR3 is CASSLSSGSGFETQYF. The CDR3 nucleotides are TGTGCCAGCAGCTTAAGTAGCGGGAGCGGTTTTGAGACCCAGTACTTC.

CDR3 region: CASSTAQGSEAFF. Written as DNA, the CDR3 is TGTGCCAGTAGTACCGCCCAGGGATCCGAAGCTTTCTTT. J is TRBJ1-1 and V is TRBV19; D possibly corresponds to TRBD1 (5 bases). This CDR3 spans 13 amino acids. Germline V lookup: CDR1 LNHDA, CDR2 SQIVND (reference sequence). V was clipped by 4 bases and J by 8 bases, with 14 bases between them.

This clone showed up just once. The chain joins TRBV6-5 to TRBJ2-7; D gene unclear. Deletions cut 2 bases from V and 3 bases from J, with 8 bases between. Germline CDR1 and CDR2: MNHEY and SVGAGI. This CDR3 region has 13 residues. The CDR3 DNA reads TGTGCCAGCAGTTACGACAACGGCTACGAGCAGTACTTC. Translated: CASSYDNGYEQYF.

The chain combines TRBV30 with TRBJ1-1; D remains unclear. CDR1 is GTSNPN, CDR2 SVGIG, per germline (reference sequence). V dropped 0 bases and J dropped 1 base, with 9 bases sitting between them. This CDR3 has 14 amino acids. The CDR3 sequence: CAWSVSAGNTEAFF. The CDR3 nucleotides read TGTGCCTGGAGTGTATCGGCAGGGAACACTGAAGCTTTCTTT.

The chain is built from TRBV5-4 and TRBJ2-2; TRBD2 agrees at 12 bases. Trimming cost V 5 bases and J 2 bases; bases outside gene matches: 10. The germline V gene encodes CDR1 SGHNT and CDR2 YYREEE (reference sequence). The CDR3 runs 18 residues. CDR3: CASRIGTSGLVNTGELFF. The CDR3 coding sequence is TGTGCCAGCAGGATAGGGACTAGCGGGTTGGTTAACACCGGGGAGCTGTTTTTT.

Many counts were recorded for this clone. This rearrangement joins TRBV6-5 to TRBJ2-7; tentatively, D is TRBD2 (6 bases). The CDR3 spans 15 residues. With 0 bases removed from V and 4 bases from J, the gap between germline ends came to 13 bases. The germline gives CDR1 MNHEY, CDR2 SVGAGI. The CDR3 region is CASSYSTLARYEQYF. The CDR3 coding sequence is TGTGCCAGCAGTTACTCGACGCTAGCGCGATACGAGCAGTACTTC.

Details on this clone: The sample carries other DNA sequences with the same CDR3. This rearrangement joins TRBV6-5 to TRBJ2-7; D gene uncertain. Trimming removed 4 bases at V and 3 bases at J, with 4 bases between. The CDR3 sequence is 11 residues long. Per the germline V gene, CDR1 is MNHEY and CDR2 is SVGAGI. The CDR3 nucleotides are TGTGCCAGCAGTTCTCTCTACGAGCAGTACTTC. Residues: CASSSLYEQYF.

The chain employs TRBV4-3 and TRBJ2-7, with 8 nucleotides matching TRBD2. Germline CDR1 reads LGHNA; CDR2 reads YSLEER. V dropped 4 bases and J dropped 7; count of bases not matched to a gene: 9. The CDR3 totals 14 residues. The CDR3 sequence: CASSLDYRGGEQYF. CDR3 sequence (DNA): TGCGCCAGCAGCCTGGATTACCGGGGGGGGGAGCAGTACTTC.

The chain links TRBV29-1 to TRBJ1-2, with a possible D match to TRBD1 (6 bases). This CDR3 region has 13 residues. Germline V gene sequence: CDR1 SQVTM, CDR2 ANQGSEA. This chain's CDR3 is CTGRAGDSRGYTF. The CDR3 nucleotides are TGCACCGGCCGAGCAGGGGATTCAAGGGGCTACACCTTC.

This chain uses TRBV30 with TRBJ2-1, with 8 bases identical to TRBD1. Germline loops: CDR1 GTSNPN, CDR2 SVGIG (reference sequence). The V gene end was trimmed by 4 bases and the J gene end by 15 bases; junction bases not matched to a gene: 8. The CDR3 length is 11 residues. As DNA, the CDR3 is TGTGCCTGGAAAGACAGGGGAAAGGTGTTCTTC. This sequence encodes CAWKDRGKVFF.

J is TRBJ2-1 and V is TRBV4-3, with 10 positions matching TRBD1. The CDR3 is 16 amino acids. Germline V gene data show CDR1 as LGHNA and CDR2 as YSLEER. With V trimmed by 0 bases and J by 7 bases, 6 bases remained unmatched. The CDR3 region has the DNA TGCGCCAGCAGCCAAGAGGTGACAGGGGGCATAAATGAGCAGTTCTTC. It codes for CASSQEVTGGINEQFF.

This sequence joins TRBV10-3 and TRBJ2-4, with 7 bases identical to TRBD1. This CDR3 comprises 15 residues. V was pared by 8 bases and J by 1 base, with 8 bases of the junction left unmatched. Germline values: CDR1 ENHRY, CDR2 SYGVKD. The CDR3 nucleotides are TGTGCCATCGCGGAAACAGGGGCGGCCAAAAACATTCAGTACTTC. It specifies CAIAETGAAKNIQYF.

This chain connects TRBV6-2 or TRBV6-3 to TRBJ2-5; a possible D gene is TRBD1 (6 bases). The CDR3 contains 15 residues. Germline CDR1 and CDR2: MNHEY and SVGEGT. The V end lost 2 bases, the J end lost 6 bases, and 16 bases lay between the germline ends. CDR3 coding DNA: TGTGCCAGCAGTTACAGGGGGTCCGTGTTACAGACCCAGTACTTC. It codes for CASSYRGSVLQTQYF.

CDR3 loop: CASSQGSGENIQYF. CDR3 nucleotide sequence: TGTGCCAGCAGCCAAGGGTCGGGGGAAAACATTCAGTACTTC. V gene TRBV3-1 (or the pseudogene TRBV3-2) combines with J gene TRBJ2-4; D perhaps matches TRBD2 (6 bases). This CDR3 is 14 amino acids long. In germline, CDR1 is LGHDT, CDR2 YNNKEL (reference sequence). Trimming left V 1 base short and J 5 bases short, with 9 bases between.

This chain uses TRBV30 with TRBJ2-2, with 9 nucleotides matching TRBD1. The CDR3 covers 17 residues. V lost 4 bases, J lost 2 bases, and 11 bases stayed unmatched. Germline V gene sequence: CDR1 GTSNPN, CDR2 SVGIG (reference sequence). The CDR3 loop is CAWTVLPGQGNTGELFF. In DNA form, the CDR3 reads TGTGCCTGGACGGTTCTTCCGGGACAGGGCAACACCGGGGAGCTGTTTTTT.

V gene TRBV19 combines with J gene TRBJ2-6; D remains unclear. V dropped 0 bases and J dropped 0 bases, with 9 bases sitting between them. The germline V gene has CDR1 LNHDA and CDR2 SQIVND (reference sequence). The CDR3 has 17 residues. This CDR3 is CASSIDQSVSGANVLTF. The DNA for the CDR3 is TGTGCCAGTAGTATAGATCAATCGGTCTCTGGGGCCAACGTCCTGACTTTC.

The chain is built from TRBV4-3 and TRBJ2-2, with D tentatively TRBD1 (6 bases). This CDR3 region has 15 residues. The germline V gene has CDR1 LGHNA and CDR2 YSLEER. Trimming cost V 1 base and J 5 bases, with 11 bases left between them. CDR3 bases: TGCGCCAGCAGCCAAGGTCCAGGGGTGACCGGGGAGCTGTTTTTT. It yields the protein CASSQGPGVTGELFF.